The 15 T cell receptor beta chains below were found in one sample sequenced in a study of blood T cell repertoires in COVID-19. Some clones are missing from TCRdb's copy, which holds only in-frame ones; the method was immunoSEQ multiplex PCR. The sample holds about 350,000 clones, about nine tenths seen once. Sequencing input: PBMCs or T cells enriched from blood (not recorded which). These receptors were taken from a young woman who had been exposed to COVID-19.

The chain combines TRBV9 with TRBJ2-2; 8 positions match TRBD2. The CDR3 has 16 amino acids. V dropped 0 bases and J dropped 5; count of bases not matched to a gene: 6. Germline-derived CDR1 and CDR2 are SGDLS and YYNGEE. The CDR3 region is CASSVETSGPTGELFF. CDR3 in DNA: TGTGCCAGCAGCGTAGAAACTAGCGGACCAACCGGGGAGCTGTTTTTT.

This clone occurred a few times. This chain connects TRBV2 to TRBJ1-6; possible D gene TRBD1, 5 bases. V lost 9 bases and J lost 1, with 16 bases in between. In germline, CDR1 is SNHLY, CDR2 FYNNEI. This CDR3 has 16 residues. CDR3 sequence: CASSKGRASYNSPLHF. The CDR3 DNA follows: TGTGCCAGTTCAAAGGGGAGGGCATCCTATAATTCACCCCTCCACTTT.

J is TRBJ2-1 and V is TRBV5-4; 12 bases fit TRBD2. Germline V gene sequence: CDR1 SGHNT, CDR2 YYREEE (reference sequence). The V segment lost 4 bases and the J segment 7 bases; nucleotides outside the gene matches: 6. This CDR3 has 15 residues. In DNA, the CDR3 is TGTGCCAGCAGCCCCCGGACTAGCGGGGTAAATGAGCAGTTCTTC. It codes for CASSPRTSGVNEQFF.

This clone has only one observation. For the CDR3, the DNA is TGTGCCAGCAGCTTGAGTCGCCCTAGCAATTGGGATACGCAGTATTTT. Its protein product is CASSLSRPSNWDTQYF. The V call is TRBV7-6, the J call TRBJ2-3, with D perhaps matching TRBD2 (5 bases). The CDR3 is made up of 16 amino acids. Trimming removed 3 bases from V and 6 bases from J, with 19 bases in between. Germline V gene lookup returns CDR1 SGHVS and CDR2 FNYEAQ.

J is TRBJ1-1 and V is TRBV28; possibly TRBD1 for D (5 bases). CDR1 MDHEN and CDR2 SYDVKM come from the germline V gene. V lost 3 bases and J lost 1, with 9 bases in between. The CDR3 has 14 residues. Here the CDR3 DNA reads TGTGCCAGCAGTTTGTCAGGGAAGAACACTGAAGCTTTCTTT. It specifies CASSLSGKNTEAFF.

The genes are TRBV19 and TRBJ2-2; D is perhaps TRBD2 (6 bases). Germline-derived CDR1 and CDR2 are LNHDA and SQIVND (reference sequence). V lost 6 bases and J 3 bases, leaving 11 bases between the germline ends. This CDR3 has 14 amino acids. CDR3 DNA: TGTGCCAGTAGGGGACTGCGAGACACCGGGGAGCTGTTTTTT. This encodes CASRGLRDTGELFF.

The J gene is TRBJ2-7, the V gene TRBV5-5; perhaps TRBD1 as D (6 bases). CDR3 size: 14 residues. CDR1 and CDR2 from the germline V gene are SGHKS and YYEKEE (reference sequence). V lost 3 bases and J 1 base, leaving 11 bases between the germline ends. CDR3 loop: CASSSTGVSYEQYF. For the CDR3, the DNA is TGTGCCAGCAGCTCGACAGGAGTTTCCTACGAGCAGTACTTC. The full variable domain, its missing parts supplied by reference TRBV5-5 and TRBJ2-7, is DAGVTQSPTHLIKTRGQQVTLRCSPISGHKSVSWYQQVLGQGPQFIFQYYEKEERGRGNFPDRFSARQFPNYSSELNVNALLLGDSALYLCASSSTGVSYEQYFGPGTRLTVT.

Only one count was recorded for this clone. The rearrangement uses TRBV29-1 and TRBJ1-3; D not resolved. Germline V CDR1 and CDR2: SQVTM, ANQGSEA. V was shortened by 4 bases and J by 2 bases, with 9 bases between the two germline ends. The CDR3 is 13 residues long. The CDR3 reads CSVVGRTGNTIYF. The CDR3 DNA follows: TGCAGCGTTGTGGGGAGAACTGGAAACACCATATATTTT.

The chain joins TRBV11-3 to TRBJ2-1, with 13 positions matching TRBD2. The CDR3 covers 15 residues. The V and J ends lost 6 bases and 3 bases, in that order; junction bases with no gene match: 2. Germline lookup yields CDR1 SGHNT and CDR2 YENEEA. The CDR3 DNA reads as TGTGCCAGCAGTTGGACTAGCGGGAGCTACAATGAGCAGTTCTTC. Translating gives CASSWTSGSYNEQFF.

This chain connects TRBV19 to TRBJ2-1, with 8 bases aligning to TRBD2. The length of the CDR3 is 15 residues. Trimming took 3 bases from V and 4 from J; bases not matched to a gene: 5. Looked up from germline, CDR1 is LNHDA and CDR2 is SQIVND (reference sequence). For the CDR3, the DNA is TGTGCCAGTAGTATGTTGGCTAGCGGGTACAATGAGCAGTTCTTC. This gives the protein CASSMLASGYNEQFF.

V usage is TRBV18 and J usage is TRBJ1-2; 9 bases fit TRBD1. Losses at the gene ends were 1 base for V and 1 base for J; bases not matched to a gene: 4. The germline V gene has CDR1 KGHSH and CDR2 LQKENI. The CDR3 totals 16 residues. The CDR3 spells CASSPRTDRGNYGYTF. The CDR3 DNA reads TGTGCCAGCTCACCACGTACGGACAGGGGTAACTATGGCTACACCTTC.

In DNA, the CDR3 is TGTGCCAGCAGCCCAGAGGGACAGTTAATAATCTATGGCTACACCTTC. Its translation is CASSPEGQLIIYGYTF. The rearrangement uses TRBV7-9 and TRBJ1-2; 7 bases fit TRBD1. With 5 bases clipped from V and 4 bases from J, the junction kept 13 bases outside the gene matches. This CDR3 comprises 16 residues. Per germline, CDR1 SEHNR and CDR2 FQNEAQ (reference sequence).

This clone has only a few counts. This chain uses TRBV7-9 with TRBJ2-7, with 12 bases fitting TRBD1. J lost 4 bases, V lost 4 bases, and 11 bases had no gene match. The germline gives CDR1 SEHNR, CDR2 FQNEAQ (reference sequence). The CDR3 is 17 residues long. CDR3 coding DNA: TGTGCCAGCAGCTCCACGTTGGGGACAGGGGGCCGGTACGAGCAGTACTTC. Translating it yields CASSSTLGTGGRYEQYF.

The J gene is TRBJ2-7, the V gene TRBV13; maybe TRBD1 (5 bases). There are 13 residues in the CDR3. V was pared by 2 bases and J by 3 bases, with 8 bases between. Germline CDR1 PRHDT, CDR2 FYEKMQ (reference sequence). CDR3 coding DNA: TGTGCCAGCAGCTTACAGGGAATCTACGAGCAGTACTTC. It translates to CASSLQGIYEQYF.

The V gene is TRBV6-5, the J gene TRBJ2-4, with a weak D call TRBD1 (5 bases). V was shortened by 6 bases and J by 3 bases, with 6 bases between the two germline ends. The CDR3 is 12 amino acids. Germline V gene sequence: CDR1 MNHEY, CDR2 SVGAGI. CDR3 protein: CASSQGKNIQYF. The CDR3 DNA is TGTGCCAGCAGCCAGGGCAAAAACATTCAGTACTTC.